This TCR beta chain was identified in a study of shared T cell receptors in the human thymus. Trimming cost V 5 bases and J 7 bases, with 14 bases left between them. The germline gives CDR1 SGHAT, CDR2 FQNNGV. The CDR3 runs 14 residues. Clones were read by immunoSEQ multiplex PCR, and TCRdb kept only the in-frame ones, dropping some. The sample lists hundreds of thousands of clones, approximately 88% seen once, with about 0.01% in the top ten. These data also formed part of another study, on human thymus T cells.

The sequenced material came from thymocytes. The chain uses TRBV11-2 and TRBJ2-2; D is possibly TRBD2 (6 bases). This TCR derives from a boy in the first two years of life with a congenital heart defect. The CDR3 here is CASSPGESNGELFF. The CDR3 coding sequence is TGTGCCAGCAGCCCGGGGGAGTCGAACGGGGAGCTGTTTTTT.